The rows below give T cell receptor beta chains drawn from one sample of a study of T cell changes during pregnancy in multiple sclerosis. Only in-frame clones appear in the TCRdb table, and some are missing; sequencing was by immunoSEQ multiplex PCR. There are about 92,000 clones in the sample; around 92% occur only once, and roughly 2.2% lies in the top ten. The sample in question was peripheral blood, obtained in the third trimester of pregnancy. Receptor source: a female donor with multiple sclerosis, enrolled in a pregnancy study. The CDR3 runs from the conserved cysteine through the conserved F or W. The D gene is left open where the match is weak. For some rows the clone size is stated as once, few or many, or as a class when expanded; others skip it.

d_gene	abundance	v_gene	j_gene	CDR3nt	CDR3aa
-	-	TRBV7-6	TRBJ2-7	TGTGCCAGCAGCTTAGACTTAAACTACGAGCAGTACTTC	CASSLDLNYEQYF
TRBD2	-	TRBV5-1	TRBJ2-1	TGCGCCAGCGAAAGCGGGAGTACGTACAATGAGCAGTTCTTC	CASESGSTYNEQFF
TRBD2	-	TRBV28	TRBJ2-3	TGTGCCAGCAGTTCGGGACTAGCGGGAGCGGGGGCAGATACGCAGTATTTT	CASSSGLAGAGADTQYF
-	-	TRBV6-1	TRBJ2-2	TGTGCCAGCAGTGCCGACGGGGGACTGTTTTTT	CASSADGGLFF
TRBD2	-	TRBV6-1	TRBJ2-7	TGTGCCAGCAGTGTTGATAGCGGGAGTCCTGCCGAGCAGTACTTC	CASSVDSGSPAEQYF
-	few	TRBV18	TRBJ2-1	TGTGCCAGCTCACTGGACAGTACGAAGGGCAATGAGCAGTTCTTC	CASSLDSTKGNEQFF
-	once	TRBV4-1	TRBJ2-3	TGCGCCAGCAGCCAAGTACCCGTGAGTTTCGCAGATACGCAGTATTTT	CASSQVPVSFADTQYF
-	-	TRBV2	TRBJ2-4	TGTGCCAGCAGTGGCCCCGGACAGTTGGCCAAAAACATTCAGTACTTC	CASSGPGQLAKNIQYF
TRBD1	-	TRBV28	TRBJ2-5	TGTGCCAGCAGCCTCTTATCGGGGACAGGGGTAGAGGAGACCCAGTACTTC	CASSLLSGTGVEETQYF
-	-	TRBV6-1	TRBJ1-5	TGTGCCAGCAGTGAAATCAGGGTTCAGCCCCAGCATTTT	CASSEIRVQPQHF
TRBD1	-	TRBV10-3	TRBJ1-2	TGTGCCATCAGTCCGCAGGGGACAGCGCTACAAAGCGATGGCTACACCTTC	CAISPQGTALQSDGYTF
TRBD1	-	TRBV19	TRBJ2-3	TGTGCCAGTAGTAGCACGACAGGGTGGGCAGATACGCAGTATTTT	CASSSTTGWADTQYF
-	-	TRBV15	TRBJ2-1	TGTGCCACCAGCACCGGGAATGAGCAGTTCTTC	CATSTGNEQFF
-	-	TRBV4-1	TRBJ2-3	TGCGCCAGCAGCCAAGATCTGGACTCCACAGATACGCAGTATTTT	CASSQDLDSTDTQYF
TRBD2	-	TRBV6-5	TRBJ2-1	TGTGCCAGCAAGACGGGACTAGCACTTCACAATGAGCAGTTCTTC	CASKTGLALHNEQFF
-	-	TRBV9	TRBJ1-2	TGTGCCAGCGAGAGGCGCTCGGGAGGCTACACCTTC	CASERRSGGYTF
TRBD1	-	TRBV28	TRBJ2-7	TGTGCCAGCAGTTTAGGGACAGGGGGCTCTTTGAAGCAGTACTTC	CASSLGTGGSLKQYF
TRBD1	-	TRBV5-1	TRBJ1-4	TGCGCCAGCAGGGGACAGGGACAAAAACTGTTTTTT	CASRGQGQKLFF
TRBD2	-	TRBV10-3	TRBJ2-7	TGTGCCATCAGACAGGTAGCGGGAGGCCCCTACGAGCAGTACTTC	CAIRQVAGGPYEQYF
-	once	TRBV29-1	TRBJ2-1	TGCAGCGTCCCGGCGGGGAAGCAGTTCTTC	CSVPAGKQFF
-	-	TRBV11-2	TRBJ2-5	TGTGCCAGCAGCCCCTACAGGTTGGAAGTCGAGACCCAGTACTTC	CASSPYRLEVETQYF
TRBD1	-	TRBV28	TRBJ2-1	TGTGCCAGCAGTACTACCGGGACAGTCAGTGAGCAGTTCTTC	CASSTTGTVSEQFF
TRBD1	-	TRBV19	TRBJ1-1	TGTGCCAGTAGTACGCCAAGAGACAGGGTGAACACTGAAGCTTTCTTT	CASSTPRDRVNTEAFF
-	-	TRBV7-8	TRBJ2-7	TGTGCCAGCAGCCCCGACATCTCCTACGAGCAGTACTTC	CASSPDISYEQYF
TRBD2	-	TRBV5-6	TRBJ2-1	TGTGCCAGCAGCTCCAGACTAGCGGGAGGGCCTAACTACAATGAGCAGTTCTTC	CASSSRLAGGPNYNEQFF
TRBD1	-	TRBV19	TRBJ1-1	TGTGCCAGTAGTACTTACAGGGGGCGGGATGAAGCTTTCTTT	CASSTYRGRDEAFF
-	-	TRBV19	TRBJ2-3	TGTGCCAGTAAAGAGGATTACACAGATACGCAGTATTTT	CASKEDYTDTQYF
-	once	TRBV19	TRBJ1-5	TGTGCCAGCGGGGGGGTGGACTTCAATCAGCCCCAGCATTTT	CASGGVDFNQPQHF
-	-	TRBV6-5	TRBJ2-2	TGTGCCACCTCCTGGGCCCCAGTCAGCGGGGAGCTGTTTTTT	CATSWAPVSGELFF
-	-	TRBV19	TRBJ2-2	TGTGCCAGTAGTATTAAACACGCGAACACCGGGGAGCTGTTTTTT	CASSIKHANTGELFF
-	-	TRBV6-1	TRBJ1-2	TGTGCCAGCAGTGAAGTGATAGCCAAGGCGGATGGCTACACCTTC	CASSEVIAKADGYTF
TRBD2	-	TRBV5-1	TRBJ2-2	TGCGCCAGCAGCCCGCCGGGACTAGCGGGAGGGTACTCGAACACCGGGGAGCTGTTTTTT	CASSPPGLAGGYSNTGELFF
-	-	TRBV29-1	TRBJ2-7	TGCAGCGTTGGGGGCCACGAGCAGTACTTC	CSVGGHEQYF
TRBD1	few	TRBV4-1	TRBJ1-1	TGCGCCAGCAGCTCCTTGACAGGGCGGGACACTGAAGCTTTCTTT	CASSSLTGRDTEAFF
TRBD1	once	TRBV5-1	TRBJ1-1	TGCGCCAGCAGCGTCGACGGACAGGGACCAACTGAAGCTTTCTTT	CASSVDGQGPTEAFF
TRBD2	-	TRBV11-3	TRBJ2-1	TGTGCCAGCAGCTTACTAGCGGGAGCCGATGAGCAGTTCTTC	CASSLLAGADEQFF
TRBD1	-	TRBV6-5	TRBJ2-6	TGTGCCAGCAGGGGACAGGGCTCTGGGGCCAACGTCCTGACTTTC	CASRGQGSGANVLTF
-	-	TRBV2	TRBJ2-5	TGTGCCAGCAGGCAAAAAACTAGCCCCCAAGAGACCCAGTACTTC	CASRQKTSPQETQYF
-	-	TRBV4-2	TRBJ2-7	TGTGCCAGCAGCCAAAAGGGCGGAGCGGACTCCTACGAGCAGTACTTC	CASSQKGGADSYEQYF
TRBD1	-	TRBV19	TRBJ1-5	TGTGCCAGTAGTATCCCGGGACAGGGGGCTAGGCAGCCCCAGCATTTT	CASSIPGQGARQPQHF
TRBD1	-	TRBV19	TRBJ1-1	TGTGCCAGTAGTTCCCAAACAGGGGCGCAGTTGGTCACTGAAGCTTTCTTT	CASSSQTGAQLVTEAFF
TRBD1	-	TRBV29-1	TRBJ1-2	TGCAGCGTTGAAGATCTGACAGGGAAGGGCTACACCTTC	CSVEDLTGKGYTF
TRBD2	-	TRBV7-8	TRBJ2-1	TGTGCCAGCAGCGTCCTTAGCGGGAGAGTCAATGAGCAGTTCTTC	CASSVLSGRVNEQFF